Below, 5 T cell receptor beta chains from the same sample are listed, as sequenced in a study of sequential checkpoint blockade in melanoma. The assay was immunoSEQ multiplex PCR, and TCRdb's table has in-frame clones only and misses some. Among about 37,000 clones, roughly a third were seen once, and the ten largest hold 1.6%. Documented treatment: randomized to nivolumab then ipilimumab (arm A) or the reverse (arm B). The sequencing used tumor tissue (inferred from file names), collected from a patient given nivolumab and ipilimumab in sequence. Receptors originate from a human donor with melanoma.

This chain connects TRBV7-6 to TRBJ2-3, with 10 positions matching TRBD2. With 3 bases clipped from V and 1 base from J, the junction kept 1 base outside the gene matches. Germline V gene sequence: CDR1 SGHVS, CDR2 FNYEAQ. CDR3 length equals 15 residues. The DNA of the CDR3 is TGTGCCAGCAGCTTCACTAGCGGGGGCACAGATACGCAGTATTTT. It translates to CASSFTSGGTDTQYF. Full variable domain (rest looked up from reference TRBV7-6 and TRBJ2-3): GAGVSQSPRYKVTKRGQDVALRCDPISGHVSLYWYRQALGQGPEFLTYFNYEAQQDKSGLPNDRFSAERPEGSISTLTIQRTEQRDSAMYRCASSFTSGGTDTQYFGPGTRLTVL.

This sequence joins TRBV10-2 and TRBJ2-5; the match to TRBD2 covers 9 bases. V was pared by 7 bases and J by 5 bases, with 8 bases of the junction left unmatched. Germline-derived CDR1 and CDR2 are WSHSY and SAAADI. The CDR3 loop spans 14 amino acids. CDR3 sequence: CASTAGGPGETQYF. DNA for the CDR3: TGCGCCAGCACGGCGGGAGGGCCGGGGGAGACCCAGTACTTC.

This clone has a single count. This chain joins TRBV19 and TRBJ1-6; TRBD1 is a possible D gene (5 bases). V dropped 8 bases and J dropped 0 bases, with 17 bases sitting between them. Germline loops: CDR1 LNHDA, CDR2 SQIVND (reference sequence). This CDR3 has 17 residues. In DNA form, the CDR3 reads TGTGCCAGTCTTAAGTTCGCCGACAGCTCCTATAATTCACCCCTCCACTTT. It codes for CASLKFADSSYNSPLHF.

The chain couples TRBV18 to TRBJ2-7, with D tentatively TRBD2 (7 bases). The CDR3 is 15 amino acids. CDR1 is KGHSH, CDR2 LQKENI, per germline. The V end was cut by 0 bases, the J end by 5 bases, with 14 bases between. The CDR3 loop reads CASSPPLGGEDEQYF. The CDR3 DNA is TGTGCCAGCTCACCACCGTTAGGGGGGGAGGACGAGCAGTACTTC.

The V and J genes are TRBV29-1 and TRBJ2-5, with 7 bases fitting TRBD1. Germline CDR1 is SQVTM and CDR2 is ANQGSEA. The V and J ends lost 2 bases and 5 bases, in that order; junction bases with no gene match: 14. The CDR3 extends over 16 amino acids. The CDR3 spells CSVEKGGRGLSETQYF. The CDR3 DNA sequence: TGCAGCGTTGAAAAAGGGGGCAGGGGGTTGTCGGAGACCCAGTACTTC.